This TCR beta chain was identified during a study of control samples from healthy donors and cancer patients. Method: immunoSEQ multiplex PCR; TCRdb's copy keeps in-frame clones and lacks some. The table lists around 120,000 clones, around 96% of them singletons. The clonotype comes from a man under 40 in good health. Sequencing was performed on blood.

CDR3 amino acids: CASSSGETQYF. The DNA for the CDR3 is TGTGCCAGCAGCTCGGGGGAGACCCAGTACTTC. The rearrangement joins TRBV11-3 to TRBJ2-5, with a possible D match to TRBD2 (5 bases). The germline gives CDR1 SGHNT, CDR2 YENEEA. Trimming stripped 4 bases from V and 5 bases from J, with 5 bases between. The length of the CDR3 is 11 residues.